Below are 14 T cell receptor beta chains sequenced from a single sample in a study of T cell changes during pregnancy in multiple sclerosis (dated 2019 in TCRdb). Library preparation was by the immunoSEQ multiplex PCR assay. TCRdb took this table from immuneACCESS and kept in-frame rearrangements with V and J called. Such tables lack part of the clones; where checked against another copy, unresolved V genes explain under half of the gap, and the rest is unexplained. The sample includes about 25,000 clones, with around nine tenths observed a single time. Jointly, the top ten make up 0.95% to 1.3% of the sample. Sequencing used CD4+ T cells from peripheral blood mononuclear cells, obtained in the second trimester of pregnancy. Receptors originate from a female donor in good health, enrolled as a control in a pregnancy study.

The J gene is TRBJ2-7, the V gene TRBV15, with D uncertain. In germline, CDR1 is LNHNV, CDR2 YYDKDF (reference sequence). Trimming cost V 3 bases and J 3 bases, with 12 bases left between them. The CDR3 extends over 14 amino acids. DNA of the CDR3: TGTGCCACCAGCAGTTATACTCACGGCTACGAGCAGTACTTC. Translation gives CATSSYTHGYEQYF.

The J gene is TRBJ1-3, the V gene TRBV18; maybe TRBD1 (5 bases). Germline V CDR1 and CDR2: KGHSH, LQKENI. The CDR3 consists of 15 residues. Trimming removed 2 bases at V and 0 bases at J, with 8 bases between. The chain's CDR3 is CASSPIGVSGNTIYF. In nucleotides, the CDR3 is TGTGCCAGCTCACCAATAGGGGTCTCTGGAAACACCATATATTTT.

The V and J genes are TRBV7-9 and TRBJ2-2; the D is unclear. Looked up from germline, CDR1 is SEHNR and CDR2 is FQNEAQ (reference sequence). The CDR3 is 14 amino acids. The V gene lost 1 base and the J gene lost 1 base, with 4 bases spanning the gap. DNA of the CDR3: TGTGCCAGCAGCTTAGACAGGAACACCGGGGAGCTGTTTTTT. The encoded protein is CASSLDRNTGELFF.

This clone came up once. The V call is TRBV6-5, the J call TRBJ2-7, with TRBD1 matching 9 bases. With 2 bases clipped from V and 1 base from J, the junction kept 3 bases outside the gene matches. This CDR3 is 15 amino acids long. Germline V gives CDR1 MNHEY, CDR2 SVGAGI. The CDR3 is CASSYGTGRSYEQYF. In DNA, the CDR3 is TGTGCCAGCAGTTACGGGACAGGGCGTTCCTACGAGCAGTACTTC.

This clone appeared a single time. The chain combines TRBV28 with TRBJ2-2; D gene uncertain. The germline V and J ends were trimmed by 5 bases and 4 bases, with 8 bases remaining between them. CDR3 length: 13 amino acids. Looked up from germline, CDR1 is MDHEN and CDR2 is SYDVKM. CDR3 amino acids: CASSKRGTGELFF. CDR3 nucleotide sequence: TGTGCCAGCAGTAAGCGCGGCACCGGGGAGCTGTTTTTT.

As for this clone: Its ends do not fully match the called genes, so a read error is possible. J is TRBJ2-2 and V is TRBV5-7; tentative D call: TRBD2 (5 bases). TRBV5-7 is an ORF; its function is uncertain. The CDR3 spans 13 residues. CDR3: CASSPRAGRGAVF. The CDR3, as DNA: TGTGCCAGCAGCCCACGGGCCGGACGGGGAGCTGTTTTT.

The J gene is TRBJ1-6, the V gene TRBV6-1; no clear D gene. With 4 bases removed from V and 13 bases from J, the gap between germline ends came to 2 bases. CDR1 MNHNS and CDR2 SASEGT come from the germline V gene. The CDR3 is made up of 9 amino acids. The CDR3 nucleotides read TGTGCCAGCAGTGCTCCCCTCCACTTT. Its protein product is CASSAPLHF.

The count of this clone is one. The chain recombines TRBV30 with TRBJ1-3, with a possible D match to TRBD1 (5 bases). Trimming cost V 2 bases and J 2 bases, with 10 bases left between them. Germline V gives CDR1 GTSNPN, CDR2 SVGIG (reference sequence). The CDR3 is 14 residues long. CDR3 amino acids: CAWSIRGTGNTIYF. CDR3 DNA: TGTGCCTGGAGTATACGGGGGACTGGAAACACCATATATTTT.

The rearrangement joins TRBV9 to TRBJ2-1; 12 bases agree with TRBD2. Unmatched junction bases numbered 2, after V lost 2 bases and J lost 5 bases. Germline V gene data show CDR1 as SGDLS and CDR2 as YYNGEE. The CDR3 has 15 amino acids. This chain's CDR3 is CASSVRLAGDNEQFF. In DNA form, the CDR3 reads TGTGCCAGCAGCGTGAGACTAGCGGGGGACAATGAGCAGTTCTTC.

The sample holds a few counts of this clone. The chain links TRBV7-3 to TRBJ2-1; 10 bases line up with TRBD2. Germline lookup yields CDR1 SGHTA and CDR2 FQGTGA. The trim removed 5 bases at V and 6 bases at J, leaving 7 bases unmatched. The CDR3 is 15 amino acids. The CDR3 DNA reads TGTGCCAGCAGCATGAGCGGGGGGGCCATCAATGAGCAGTTCTTC. Its protein product is CASSMSGGAINEQFF.

The J gene is TRBJ1-2, the V gene TRBV7-2; TRBD1 matches 7 bases. This CDR3 comprises 14 residues. CDR1 is SGHTA, CDR2 FQGNSA, per germline. V lost 1 base, J lost 4 bases, and 3 bases stayed unmatched. In nucleotides, the CDR3 is TGTGCCAGCAGCTTAGTAGGGACAGCCTATGGCTACACCTTC. It is translated as CASSLVGTAYGYTF. The variable domain in full, with the rest retrieved from reference TRBV7-2 and TRBJ1-2, is GAGVSQSPSNKVTEKGKDVELRCDPISGHTALYWYRQSLGQGLEFLIYFQGNSAPDKSGLPSDRFSAERTGGSVSTLTIQRTQQEDSAVYLCASSLVGTAYGYTFGSGTRLTVV.

CDR3 amino acids: CASSLPTGHEQYF. CDR3 coding DNA: TGTGCCAGCAGCCTCCCGACAGGCCACGAGCAGTACTTC. This rearrangement joins TRBV7-9 to TRBJ2-7, with a tentative D call TRBD1 (6 bases). The CDR3 has 13 residues. CDR1 and CDR2 from the germline V gene are SEHNR and FQNEAQ (reference sequence). Trimming stripped 5 bases from V and 5 bases from J, with 13 bases between. The full variable domain, with the rest looked up from reference TRBV7-9 and TRBJ2-7, is DTGVSQNPRHKITKRGQNVTFRCDPISEHNRLYWYRQTLGQGPEFLTYFQNEAQLEKSRLLSDRFSAERPKGSFSTLEIQRTEQGDSAMYLCASSLPTGHEQYFGPGTRLTVT.

The CDR3 DNA is TGTGCCAGCAGCTTAGGTCGGGGAACCGGGGAGCTGTTTTTT. Its translation: CASSLGRGTGELFF. The chain is built from TRBV7-9 and TRBJ2-2; D may be TRBD2 (5 bases). The length of the CDR3 is 14 residues. Germline lookup yields CDR1 SEHNR and CDR2 FQNEAQ (reference sequence). V was pared by 1 base and J by 5 bases, with 8 bases between. Full variable domain (remainder filled in from reference TRBV7-9 and TRBJ2-2): DTGVSQNPRHKITKRGQNVTFRCDPISEHNRLYWYRQTLGQGPEFLTYFQNEAQLEKSRLLSDRFSAERPKGSFSTLEIQRTEQGDSAMYLCASSLGRGTGELFFGEGSRLTVL.

A few counts support this clone. This chain joins TRBV6-5 and TRBJ1-1; 10 nucleotides agree with TRBD1. Trimming at V came to 7 bases and at J to 6 bases, leaving 5 bases not matched to a gene. CDR3 length: 13 residues. CDR1 is MNHEY, CDR2 SVGAGI, per germline. The CDR3 sequence is CASKRQGAAEAFF. DNA of the CDR3: TGTGCCAGCAAACGACAGGGGGCTGCTGAAGCTTTCTTT.